This T cell receptor (beta chain) was identified in a study of blood T cells in healthy people across ages. Per the germline V gene, CDR1 is MDHEN and CDR2 is SYDVKM. The CDR3 totals 13 residues. This clonotype was counted a few times. The junction departs from germline at one end; a sequencing error may be responsible. The second PCR ran about 6 to 11 cycles with a sample-barcoded 5' primer and J-beta primers. TCRdb recomputed calls from the 5' RACE reads with MiXCR, one row per CDR3 protein. The sample lists some 880,000 distinct CDR3 sequences, around 36% seen once, with 13% in the top ten. The J gene is TRBJ2-3, the V gene TRBV28; tentative D call: TRBD1 (6 bases). Sample: blood. The TCR originated in a man aged 18 to 29 in good health. The CDR3: CAGSATGLYTQYF. The DNA for the CDR3 is TGTGCCGGCAGTGCGACAGGACTGTATACGCAGTATTTT.